This T cell receptor (beta chain) stems from a study of T cells in Graves' hyperthyroidism and ophthalmopathy. The overall study: Peripheral blood was collected at initial diagnosis, before any treatment.

This clonotype was seen a handful of times. The ends were cut back, 4 bases at V and 3 bases at J, with 15 bases in the middle. Germline V CDR1 and CDR2: SGHRS, YFSETQ. The CDR3 is made up of 15 amino acids. Graves' hyperthyroidism showing no ophthalmopathy progression within 18 months was considered stable. 9 to 10 ml fresh peripheral blood yielded the PBMCs. Authors of the study amplified TCR beta CDR3 regions from RNA transcripts. TCR CDR3 regions were first amplified by RT-PCR with HTBI primers. TCRdb analysed the multiplex PCR reads with MiXCR anew, one entry per CDR3 protein. The sample comprises hundreds of thousands of distinct CDR3 sequences, about 15% of which are singletons, and approximately 23% rests with the top ten.

The sample comprised blood. This clonotype was obtained from a woman in her twenties or thirties with Graves' hyperthyroidism. The rearrangement joins TRBV5-1 to TRBJ2-3; D gene ambiguous. CDR3 residues: CASSTTSVLTDTQYF. The CDR3 nucleotides read TGCGCCAGCAGCACCACGAGCGTATTGACAGATACGCAGTATTTT.